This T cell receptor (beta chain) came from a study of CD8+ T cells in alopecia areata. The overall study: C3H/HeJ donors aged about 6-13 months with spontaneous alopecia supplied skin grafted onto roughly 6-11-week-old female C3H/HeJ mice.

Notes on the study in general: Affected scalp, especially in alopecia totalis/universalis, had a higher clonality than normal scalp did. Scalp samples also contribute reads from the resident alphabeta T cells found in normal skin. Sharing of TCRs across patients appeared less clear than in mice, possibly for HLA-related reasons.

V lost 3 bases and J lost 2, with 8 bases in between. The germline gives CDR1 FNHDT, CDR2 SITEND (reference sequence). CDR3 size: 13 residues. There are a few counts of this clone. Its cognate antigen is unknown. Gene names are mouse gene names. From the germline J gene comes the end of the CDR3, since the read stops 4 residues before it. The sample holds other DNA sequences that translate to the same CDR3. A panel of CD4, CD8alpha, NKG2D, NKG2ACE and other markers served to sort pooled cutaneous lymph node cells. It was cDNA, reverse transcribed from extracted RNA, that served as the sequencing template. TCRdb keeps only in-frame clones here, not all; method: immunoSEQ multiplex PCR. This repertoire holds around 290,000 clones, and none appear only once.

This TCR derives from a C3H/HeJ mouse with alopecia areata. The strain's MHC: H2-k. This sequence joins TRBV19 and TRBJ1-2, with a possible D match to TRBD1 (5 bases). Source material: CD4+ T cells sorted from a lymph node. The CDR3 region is CASSRGENSDYTF. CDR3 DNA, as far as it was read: TGTGCCAGCAGTAGAGGGGAGAACTCC.